These 14 T cell receptor beta chains were sequenced from one sample in a study of chemoradiotherapy in HPV16-positive cancers. Some clones are missing from TCRdb's copy, which holds only in-frame ones; the method was immunoSEQ multiplex PCR. The sample lists over 30,000 clones, roughly 86% occurring once. The sequences come from blood, collected from a patient who underwent chemoradiotherapy. These receptors all stem from a human donor with HPV-associated anogenital cancer.

This clone was detected a few times. The chain has TRBV11-3 and TRBJ2-2; D uncertain. There are 13 residues in the CDR3. Between the trimmed V and J ends, which lost 1 base and 3 bases, there was a span of 3 bases. Germline CDR1 is SGHNT and CDR2 is YENEEA. The CDR3 reads CASSLVDTGELFF. Here the CDR3 DNA reads TGTGCCAGCAGCTTAGTAGACACCGGGGAGCTGTTTTTT. Full variable domain (missing parts from reference TRBV11-3 and TRBJ2-2): EAGVVQSPRYKIIEKKQPVAFWCNPISGHNTLYWYLQNLGQGPELLIRYENEEAVDDSQLPKDRFSAERLKGVDSTLKIQPAELGDSAVYLCASSLVDTGELFFGEGSRLTVL.

The count of this clone is one. Written as DNA, the CDR3 is TGTGCCAGCAGCCAAGAGTGGGGGCCGAGCTCCTACGAGCAGTACTTC. It specifies CASSQEWGPSSYEQYF. This chain joins TRBV4-2 and TRBJ2-7, with D tentatively TRBD1 (6 bases). CDR3 length: 16 residues. Between the trimmed V and J ends, which lost 0 bases and 0 bases, there was a span of 12 bases. Germline-derived CDR1 and CDR2 are LGHNA and YNFKEQ.

This chain joins TRBV27 and TRBJ1-2; D might be TRBD1 (5 bases). Trimming shortened V by 8 bases and J by 6 bases, and 13 bases separated the two germline ends. Germline CDR1 MNHEY, CDR2 SMNVEV (reference sequence). CDR3 size: 12 residues. The CDR3 spells CASSAGRDGYTF. The CDR3 DNA reads TGTGCCAGCTCTGCAGGGAGGGATGGCTACACCTTC.

This chain joins TRBV19 and TRBJ1-3; maybe TRBD1 (5 bases). The CDR3 has 15 amino acids. CDR1 is LNHDA, CDR2 SQIVND, per germline (reference sequence). V was cut by 6 bases and J by 0 bases, with 12 bases left in between. The CDR3 protein is CASSRDGSSGNTIYF. The CDR3 DNA reads as TGTGCCAGTAGCCGGGACGGGAGCTCTGGAAACACCATATATTTT.

The chain is built from TRBV7-8 and TRBJ2-1, with 9 bases fitting TRBD2. There are 17 residues in the CDR3. Germline loops: CDR1 SGHVS, CDR2 FQNEAQ. V trimming: 5 bases; J trimming: 5 bases; junction bases outside the gene matches: 13. CDR3 nucleotides: TGTGCCAGCAGCCGGTCATTTAGCGGGAGATTCGACAATGAGCAGTTCTTC. This gives the protein CASSRSFSGRFDNEQFF.

The chain carries TRBV28 and TRBJ2-1; TRBD2 agrees at 8 bases. There are 16 residues in the CDR3. Looked up from germline, CDR1 is MDHEN and CDR2 is SYDVKM. J gave up 2 bases and V 5 bases, and 8 bases lay outside the gene matches. Here the CDR3 DNA reads TGTGCCAGCAGTCTAACCGGGACTAGACCCTACAATGAGCAGTTCTTC. This sequence encodes CASSLTGTRPYNEQFF.

This clone was picked up a small number of times. The chain's CDR3 is CSVELSGGFTGELFF. CDR3 DNA: TGCAGCGTTGAACTTTCGGGGGGATTCACCGGGGAGCTGTTTTTT. The rearrangement joins TRBV29-1 to TRBJ2-2; 7 bases are shared with TRBD2. The CDR3 contains 15 residues. The germline CDR1 and CDR2 sequences are SQVTM and ANQGSEA. Germline trimming cut 2 bases from V and 4 bases from J; bases unmatched to any gene: 7.

The chain carries TRBV6-5 and TRBJ1-1; D unclear. Trimming left V 0 bases short and J 5 bases short, with 16 bases between. Germline-derived CDR1 and CDR2 are MNHEY and SVGAGI. There are 16 residues in the CDR3. DNA of the CDR3: TGTGCCAGCAGTTACTCGTCCCTTTTGCTCGGGACTGAAGCTTTCTTT. Its translation is CASSYSSLLLGTEAFF.

This clone appeared a few times. V and J are TRBV5-5 and TRBJ2-7; 11 bases map to TRBD1. Germline CDR1 is SGHKS and CDR2 is YYEKEE (reference sequence). There are 13 residues in the CDR3. The J segment lost 4 bases and the V segment lost 7 bases, leaving 4 bases of the junction unmatched. CDR3 nucleotide sequence: TGTGCCAGCGGGACAGGGGGGTTATACGAGCAGTACTTC. Translated: CASGTGGLYEQYF.

This chain joins TRBV7-2 and TRBJ1-6; the D gene is possibly TRBD1 (5 bases). The V and J ends lost 4 bases and 5 bases respectively, with 15 bases between them. Germline V gene sequence: CDR1 SGHTA, CDR2 FQGNSA. The CDR3 is 16 amino acids. The CDR3 sequence: CASSSSPGRNNSPLHF. CDR3 coding DNA: TGTGCCAGCAGCTCGTCTCCGGGACGGAATAATTCACCCCTCCACTTT.

The V call is TRBV9, the J call TRBJ2-2; tentative D call: TRBD1 (5 bases). The V end lost 0 bases, the J end lost 3 bases, and 12 bases lay between the germline ends. The V gene's germline CDR1 is SGDLS and CDR2 YYNGEE. This CDR3 comprises 16 residues. Here the CDR3 DNA reads TGTGCCAGCAGCGTAGGTGGCAGGGTGTACACCGGGGAGCTGTTTTTT. Amino acids: CASSVGGRVYTGELFF.

V usage is TRBV5-6 and J usage is TRBJ2-5, with 8 bases lining up with TRBD1. The CDR3 totals 14 residues. With 2 bases clipped from V and 5 bases from J, the junction kept 5 bases outside the gene matches. CDR1 and CDR2 (germline): SGHDT, YYEEEE. CDR3 nucleotides: TGTGCCAGCAGCTTCCAGGGGGCTGGGGAGACCCAGTACTTC. Translation: CASSFQGAGETQYF.

In this sample, this clone turned up once. The CDR3 coding sequence is TGTGCCAGCAGCTTTCGGGCAGTAGAGACCCAGTACTTC. Translating gives CASSFRAVETQYF. The gene calls are TRBV7-6 and TRBJ2-5; no definite D call. Trimming pared 3 bases from V and 4 bases from J, leaving 9 bases between. There are 13 residues in the CDR3. Germline V gene data show CDR1 as SGHVS and CDR2 as FNYEAQ.

This clone was seen a handful of times. The chain employs TRBV7-9 and TRBJ2-2; TRBD2 might be the D (5 bases). Trimming stripped 3 bases from V and 5 bases from J, with 16 bases between. The CDR3 covers 16 residues. Per germline, CDR1 SEHNR and CDR2 FQNEAQ (reference sequence). CDR3 in amino acids: CASSLIRGPGTGELFF. CDR3 nucleotides: TGTGCCAGCAGCTTGATTCGAGGGCCCGGGACCGGGGAGCTGTTTTTT.